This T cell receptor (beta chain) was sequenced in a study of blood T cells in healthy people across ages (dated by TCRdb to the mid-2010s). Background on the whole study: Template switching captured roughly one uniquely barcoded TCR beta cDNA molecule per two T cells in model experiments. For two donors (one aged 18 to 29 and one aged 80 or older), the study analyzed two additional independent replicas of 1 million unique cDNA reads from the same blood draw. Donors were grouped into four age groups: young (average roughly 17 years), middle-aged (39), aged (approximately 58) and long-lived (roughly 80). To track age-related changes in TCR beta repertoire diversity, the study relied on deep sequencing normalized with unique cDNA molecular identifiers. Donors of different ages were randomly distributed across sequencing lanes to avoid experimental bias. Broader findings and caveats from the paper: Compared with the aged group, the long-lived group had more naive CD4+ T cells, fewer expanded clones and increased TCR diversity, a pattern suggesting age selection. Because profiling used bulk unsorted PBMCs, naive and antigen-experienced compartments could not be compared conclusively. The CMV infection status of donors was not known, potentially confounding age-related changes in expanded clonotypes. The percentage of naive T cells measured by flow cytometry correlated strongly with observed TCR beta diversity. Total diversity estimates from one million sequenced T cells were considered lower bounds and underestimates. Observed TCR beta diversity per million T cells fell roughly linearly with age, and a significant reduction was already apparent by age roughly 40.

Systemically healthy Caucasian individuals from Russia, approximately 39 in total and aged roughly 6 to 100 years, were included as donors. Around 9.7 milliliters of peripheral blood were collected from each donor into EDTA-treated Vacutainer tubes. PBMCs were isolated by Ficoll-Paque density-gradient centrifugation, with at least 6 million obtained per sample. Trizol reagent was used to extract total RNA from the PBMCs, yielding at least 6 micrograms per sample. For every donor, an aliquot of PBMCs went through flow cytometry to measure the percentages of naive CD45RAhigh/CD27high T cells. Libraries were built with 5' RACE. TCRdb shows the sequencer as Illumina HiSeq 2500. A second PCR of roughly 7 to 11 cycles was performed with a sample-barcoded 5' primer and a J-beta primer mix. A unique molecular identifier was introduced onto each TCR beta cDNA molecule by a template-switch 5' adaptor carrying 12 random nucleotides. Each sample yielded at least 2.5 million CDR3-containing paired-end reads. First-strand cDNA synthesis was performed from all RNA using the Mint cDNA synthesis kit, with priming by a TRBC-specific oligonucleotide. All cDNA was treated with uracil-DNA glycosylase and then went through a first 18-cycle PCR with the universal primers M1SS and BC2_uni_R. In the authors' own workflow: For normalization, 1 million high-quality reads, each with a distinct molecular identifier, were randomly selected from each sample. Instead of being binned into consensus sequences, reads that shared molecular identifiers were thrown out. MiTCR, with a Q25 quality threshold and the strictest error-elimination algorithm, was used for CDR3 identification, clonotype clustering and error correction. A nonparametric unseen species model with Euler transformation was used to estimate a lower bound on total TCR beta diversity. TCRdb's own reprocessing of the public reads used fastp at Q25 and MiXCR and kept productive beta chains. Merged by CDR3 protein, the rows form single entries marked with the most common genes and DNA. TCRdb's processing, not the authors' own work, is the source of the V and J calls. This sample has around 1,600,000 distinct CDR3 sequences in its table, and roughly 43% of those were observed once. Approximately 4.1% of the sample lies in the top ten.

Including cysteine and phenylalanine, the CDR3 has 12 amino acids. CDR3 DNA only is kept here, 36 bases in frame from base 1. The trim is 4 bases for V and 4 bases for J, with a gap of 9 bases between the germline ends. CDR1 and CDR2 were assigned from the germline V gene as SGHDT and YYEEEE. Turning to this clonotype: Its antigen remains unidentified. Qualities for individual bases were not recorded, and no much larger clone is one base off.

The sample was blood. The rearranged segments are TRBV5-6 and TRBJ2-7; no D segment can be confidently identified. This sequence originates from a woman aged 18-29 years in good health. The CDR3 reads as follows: CASSMGPYEQYF. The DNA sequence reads TGTGCCAGCAGCATGGGTCCGTACGAGCAGTACTTC.